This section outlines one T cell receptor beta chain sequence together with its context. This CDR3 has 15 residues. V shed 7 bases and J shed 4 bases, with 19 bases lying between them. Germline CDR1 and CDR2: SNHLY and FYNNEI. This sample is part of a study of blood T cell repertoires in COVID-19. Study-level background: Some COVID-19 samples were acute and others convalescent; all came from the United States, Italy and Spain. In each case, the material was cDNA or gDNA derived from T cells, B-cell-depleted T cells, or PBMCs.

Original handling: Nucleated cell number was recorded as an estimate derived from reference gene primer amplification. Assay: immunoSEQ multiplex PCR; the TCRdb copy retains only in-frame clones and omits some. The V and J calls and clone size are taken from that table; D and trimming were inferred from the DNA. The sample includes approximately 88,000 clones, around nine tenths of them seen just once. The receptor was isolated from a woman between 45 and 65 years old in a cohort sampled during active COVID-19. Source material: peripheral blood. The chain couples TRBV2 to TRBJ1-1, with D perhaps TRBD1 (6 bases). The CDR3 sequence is CASTSRGGWLTEAFF. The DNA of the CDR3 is TGTGCCAGCACCTCAAGGGGGGGTTGGCTCACTGAAGCTTTCTTT. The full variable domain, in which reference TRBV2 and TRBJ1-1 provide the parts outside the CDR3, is EPEVTQTPSHQVTQMGQEVILRCVPISNHLYFYWYRQILGQKVEFLVSFYNNEISEKSEIFDDQFSVERPDGSNFTLKIRSTKLEDSAMYFCASTSRGGWLTEAFFGQGTRLTVV.